This T cell receptor (beta chain) emerged from a study of blood T cell repertoires in COVID-19. Study details: Samples of COVID-19 (acute and convalescent) were obtained from the United States, Italy and Spain.

Germline V gene sequence: CDR1 SGHVS, CDR2 FQNEAQ. The CDR3 sequence is 14 residues long. The ends were cut back, 1 base at V and 3 bases at J, with 10 bases in the middle. Profiling relied on immunoSEQ multiplex PCR, and the TCRdb table lists in-frame clones only, not all of them. The sample contains tens of thousands of clones, around 85% of which appear only once. The chain couples TRBV7-8 to TRBJ2-7; no reliable D call. The specimen was peripheral blood. The sequence was collected from a human donor in a cohort sampled during active COVID-19. CDR3 DNA: TGTGCCAGCAGCTTAGAGGAGTATAACTACGAGCAGTACTTC. Its protein is CASSLEEYNYEQYF. The whole variable domain, filled in from reference TRBV7-8 and TRBJ2-7, reads GAGVSQSPRYKVAKRGQDVALRCDPISGHVSLFWYQQALGQGPEFLTYFQNEAQLDKSGLPSDRFFAERPEGSVSTLKIQRTQQEDSAVYLCASSLEEYNYEQYFGPGTRLTVT.